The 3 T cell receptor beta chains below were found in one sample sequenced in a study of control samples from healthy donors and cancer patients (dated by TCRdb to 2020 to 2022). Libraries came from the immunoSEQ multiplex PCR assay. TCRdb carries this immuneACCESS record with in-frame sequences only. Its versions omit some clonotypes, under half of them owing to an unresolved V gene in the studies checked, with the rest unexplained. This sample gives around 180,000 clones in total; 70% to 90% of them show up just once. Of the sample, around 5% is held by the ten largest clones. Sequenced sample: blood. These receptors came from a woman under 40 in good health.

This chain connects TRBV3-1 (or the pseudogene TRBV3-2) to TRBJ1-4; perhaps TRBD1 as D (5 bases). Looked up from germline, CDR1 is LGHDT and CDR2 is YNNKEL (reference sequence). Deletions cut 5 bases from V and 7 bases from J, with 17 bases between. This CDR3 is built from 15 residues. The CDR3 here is CASSARDGEGEKLFF. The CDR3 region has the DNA TGTGCCAGCAGCGCTAGGGACGGTGAGGGTGAAAAACTGTTTTTT.

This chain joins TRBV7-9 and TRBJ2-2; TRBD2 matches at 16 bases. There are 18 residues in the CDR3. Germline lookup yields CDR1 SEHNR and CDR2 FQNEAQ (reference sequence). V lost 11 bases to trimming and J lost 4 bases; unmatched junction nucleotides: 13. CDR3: CAGISGTSGGASTGELFF. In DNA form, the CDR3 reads TGTGCCGGTATTTCCGGGACTAGCGGGGGGGCCAGCACCGGGGAGCTGTTTTTT.

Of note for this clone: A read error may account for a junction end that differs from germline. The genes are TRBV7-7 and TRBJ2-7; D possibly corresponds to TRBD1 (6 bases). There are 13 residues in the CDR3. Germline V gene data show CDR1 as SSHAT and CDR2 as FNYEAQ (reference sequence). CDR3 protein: CASSNSPGDEQYF. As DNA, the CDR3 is TGTGCTAGCAGCAACTCGCCAGGGGACGAGCAGTACTTC.